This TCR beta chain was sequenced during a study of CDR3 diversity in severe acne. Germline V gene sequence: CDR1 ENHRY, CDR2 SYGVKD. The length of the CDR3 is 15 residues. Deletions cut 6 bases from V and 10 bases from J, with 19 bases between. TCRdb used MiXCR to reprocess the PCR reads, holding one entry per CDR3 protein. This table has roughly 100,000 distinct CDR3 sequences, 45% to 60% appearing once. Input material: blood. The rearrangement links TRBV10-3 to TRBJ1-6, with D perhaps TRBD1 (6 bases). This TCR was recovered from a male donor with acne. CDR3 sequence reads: CAISLKQGERSPLHF. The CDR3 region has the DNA TGTGCCATCAGCCTGAAACAGGGAGAGAGGTCACCCCTCCACTTT.